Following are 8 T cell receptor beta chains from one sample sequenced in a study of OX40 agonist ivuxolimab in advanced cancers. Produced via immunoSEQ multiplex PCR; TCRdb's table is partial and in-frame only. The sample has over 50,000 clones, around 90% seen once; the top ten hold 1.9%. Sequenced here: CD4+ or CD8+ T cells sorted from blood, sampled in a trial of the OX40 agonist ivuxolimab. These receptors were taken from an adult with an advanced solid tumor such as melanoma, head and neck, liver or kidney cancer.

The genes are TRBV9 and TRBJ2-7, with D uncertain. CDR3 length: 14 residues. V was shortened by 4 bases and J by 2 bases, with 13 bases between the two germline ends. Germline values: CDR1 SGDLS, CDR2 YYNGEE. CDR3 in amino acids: CASSPQVPPYEQYF. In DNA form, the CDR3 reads TGTGCCAGCAGCCCCCAGGTGCCACCCTACGAGCAGTACTTC.

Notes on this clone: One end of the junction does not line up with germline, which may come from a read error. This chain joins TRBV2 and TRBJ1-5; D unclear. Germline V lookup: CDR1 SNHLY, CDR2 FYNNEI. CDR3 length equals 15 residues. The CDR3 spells CASSEGSGTNQPQHF. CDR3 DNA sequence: TGTGCCAGCAGCGAAGGGAGTGGAACCAATCAGCCCCAGCATTTT.

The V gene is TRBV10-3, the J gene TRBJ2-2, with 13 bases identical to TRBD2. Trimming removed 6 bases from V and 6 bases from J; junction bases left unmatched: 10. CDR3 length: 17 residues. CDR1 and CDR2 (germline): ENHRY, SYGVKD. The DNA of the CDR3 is TGTGCCATCAGCTCCGGGACTAGCGGGATGTTCGCCGGGGAGCTGTTTTTT. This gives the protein CAISSGTSGMFAGELFF.

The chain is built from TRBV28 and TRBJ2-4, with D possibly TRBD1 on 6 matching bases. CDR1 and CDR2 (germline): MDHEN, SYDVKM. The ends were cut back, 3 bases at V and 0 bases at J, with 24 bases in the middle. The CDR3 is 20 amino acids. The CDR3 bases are TGTGCCAGCAGTTTCTTATACGGACAGCAAAATATTCTAGCCAAAAACATTCAGTACTTC. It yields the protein CASSFLYGQQNILAKNIQYF.

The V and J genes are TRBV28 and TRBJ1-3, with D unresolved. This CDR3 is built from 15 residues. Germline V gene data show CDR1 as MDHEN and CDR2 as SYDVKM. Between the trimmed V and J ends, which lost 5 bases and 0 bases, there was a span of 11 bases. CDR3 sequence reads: CASSPSGYSGNTIYF. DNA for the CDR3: TGTGCCAGCAGTCCATCAGGCTACTCTGGAAACACCATATATTTT.

The chain's CDR3 is CASSAGGYTF. The DNA of the CDR3 is TGTGCCTCAAGCGCTGGCGGCTACACCTTC. J is TRBJ1-2 and V is TRBV30, with D uncertain. Germline V CDR1 and CDR2: GTSNPN, SVGIG (reference sequence). The V end was cut by 7 bases, the J end by 8 bases, with 11 bases between. The CDR3 loop spans 10 amino acids.

Here the CDR3 reads CASSPSTGTAYEQYF. The CDR3 DNA sequence: TGTGCCAGCAGCCCAAGTACCGGGACAGCTTACGAGCAGTACTTC. The V gene is TRBV7-3, the J gene TRBJ2-7; TRBD1 matches at 7 bases. From germline, CDR1 is SGHTA and CDR2 FQGTGA. CDR3 length: 15 amino acids. J lost 4 bases, V lost 5 bases, and 11 bases had no gene match.

CDR3 DNA: TGTGCCAGCAGCCCCGGACAGAGCTCTGGAAACACCATATATTTT. It codes for CASSPGQSSGNTIYF. This rearrangement joins TRBV9 to TRBJ1-3; D may be TRBD1 (6 bases). The germline CDR1 and CDR2 sequences are SGDLS and YYNGEE. The CDR3 spans 15 residues. V was trimmed by 4 bases and J by 0 bases, leaving 11 bases between them.